A single T cell receptor beta chain is shown here with its context. What it recognizes is unknown. The data are from a study of PD-1 blockade in mismatch repair-deficient tumors. TCRdb's table, derived via immunoSEQ multiplex PCR, lists solely in-frame clones and lacks some. Altogether about 120,000 clones are present, 60% to 85% being singletons, with the ten largest covering 4.7%. PCR or immunohistochemistry showed mismatch repair deficiency in every enrolled patient. Regarding the study as a whole: Tumor-resident clones, often absent from pretreatment blood, expanded after pembrolizumab and then contracted.

With 7 bases removed from V and 5 bases from J, the gap between germline ends came to 17 bases. Germline V gives CDR1 SGHRS, CDR2 YFSETQ. This CDR3 contains 14 residues. The rearrangement links TRBV5-1 to TRBJ2-3; D perhaps matches TRBD2 (6 bases). The sample here was peripheral blood, taken about 13 months after starting pembrolizumab. The clonotype comes from an adult with mismatch repair-deficient cancer. The CDR3 DNA reads TGCGCCAGCCAACGAACGGGGGTCGAAGATACGCAGTATTTT. It translates to CASQRTGVEDTQYF.